This T cell receptor beta chain emerged from a study of a mutant IDH1 vaccine in newly diagnosed glioma. Germline V lookup: CDR1 SGHDN, CDR2 FVKESK. V dropped 2 bases and J dropped 0 bases, with 17 bases sitting between them. This CDR3 has 17 amino acids. The method was immunoSEQ multiplex PCR; TCRdb's version includes in-frame clones alone and lacks a portion of them. The sample consists of some 51,000 clones, more than 70% of them appearing once. As concerns this clone: The antigen remains undetermined.

Time point meaning: week 5, during vaccination. Every vaccine dose comprised 300 ug of mutant IDH1 20-mer peptide plus topical imiquimod. V and J are TRBV14 and TRBJ2-7; possibly TRBD1 or TRBD2 for D (5 bases each). The TCR sequence derives from a man aged 50-59 years with glioma. The source material was PBMCs, sampled from a glioma patient whose treatment included an IDH1 peptide vaccine. The CDR3 coding sequence is TGTGCCAGCAGCCAATATATGGGACGGAGGAGCTCCTACGAGCAGTACTTC. Translating gives CASSQYMGRRSSYEQYF.